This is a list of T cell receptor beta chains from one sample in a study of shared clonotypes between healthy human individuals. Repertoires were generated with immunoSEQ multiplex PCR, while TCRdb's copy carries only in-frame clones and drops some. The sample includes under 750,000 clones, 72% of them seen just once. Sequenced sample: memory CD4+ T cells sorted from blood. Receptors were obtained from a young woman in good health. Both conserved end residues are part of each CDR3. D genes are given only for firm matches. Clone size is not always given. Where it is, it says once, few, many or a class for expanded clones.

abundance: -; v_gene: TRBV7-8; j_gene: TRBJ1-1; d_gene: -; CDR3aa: CASSRNAEEAFF; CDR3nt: TGTGCCAGCAGCCGAAATGCAGAAGAAGCTTTCTTT
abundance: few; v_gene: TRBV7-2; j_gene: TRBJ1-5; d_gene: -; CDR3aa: CASSLLENQPQHF; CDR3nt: TGTGCCAGCAGCTTACTAGAGAATCAGCCCCAGCATTTT
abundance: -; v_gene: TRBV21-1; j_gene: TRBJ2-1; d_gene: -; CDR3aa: CASSNWGTENEQFF; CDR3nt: TGTGCCAGCAGCAATTGGGGGACGGAAAATGAGCAGTTCTTC
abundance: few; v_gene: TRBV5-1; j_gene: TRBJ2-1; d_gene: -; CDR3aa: CASSIAGTSSYNEQFF; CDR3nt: TGCGCCAGCAGCATAGCCGGGACTTCCTCCTACAATGAGCAGTTCTTC
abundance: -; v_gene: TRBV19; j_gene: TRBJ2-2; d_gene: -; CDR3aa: CASSTGTLSTGELFF; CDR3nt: TGTGCCAGTAGCACAGGGACGCTGAGCACCGGGGAGCTGTTTTTT
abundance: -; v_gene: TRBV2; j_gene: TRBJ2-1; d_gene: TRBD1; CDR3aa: CASSGQGSARHEQFF; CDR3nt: TGTGCCAGCAGTGGACAGGGGTCGGCACGCCATGAGCAGTTCTTC
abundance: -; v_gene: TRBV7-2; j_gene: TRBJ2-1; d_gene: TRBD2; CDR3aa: CASSQTSGPGNEQFF; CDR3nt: TGTGCCAGCAGCCAGACTAGCGGCCCGGGGAATGAGCAGTTCTTC
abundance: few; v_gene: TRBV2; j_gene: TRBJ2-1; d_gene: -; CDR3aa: CASSPPRGPANEQFF; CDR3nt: TGTGCCAGCAGCCCCCCGAGGGGCCCAGCTAATGAGCAGTTCTTC
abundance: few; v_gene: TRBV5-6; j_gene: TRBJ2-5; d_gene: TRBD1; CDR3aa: CASSETGTGDETQYF; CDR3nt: TGTGCCAGCAGCGAAACCGGGACAGGGGACGAGACCCAGTACTTC
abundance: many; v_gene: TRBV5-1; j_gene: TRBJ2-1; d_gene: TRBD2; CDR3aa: CANPNREAHNEQFF; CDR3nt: TGCGCCAACCCAAATCGGGAGGCGCACAATGAGCAGTTCTTC
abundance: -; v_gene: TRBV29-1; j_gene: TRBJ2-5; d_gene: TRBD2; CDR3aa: CSVLTSGPYQETQYF; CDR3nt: TGCAGCGTGTTAACTAGCGGGCCATACCAAGAGACCCAGTACTTC
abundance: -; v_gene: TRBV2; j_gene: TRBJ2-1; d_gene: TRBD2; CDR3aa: CASQPRTSYDEQFF; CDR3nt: TGTGCCAGCCAGCCAAGGACTAGCTACGATGAGCAGTTCTTC
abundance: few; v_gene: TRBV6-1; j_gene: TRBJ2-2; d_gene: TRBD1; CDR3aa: CAGRDRGYGELFF; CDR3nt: TGTGCCGGAAGGGACAGGGGGTACGGGGAGCTGTTTTTT
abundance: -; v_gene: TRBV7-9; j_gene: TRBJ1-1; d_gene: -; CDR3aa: CASSSRWNTEAFF; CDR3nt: TGTGCCAGCAGTTCGAGATGGAACACTGAAGCTTTCTTT
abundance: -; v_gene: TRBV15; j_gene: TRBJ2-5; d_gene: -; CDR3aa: CATSRTGSQETQYF; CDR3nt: TGTGCCACCAGCAGGACAGGTTCCCAAGAGACCCAGTACTTC
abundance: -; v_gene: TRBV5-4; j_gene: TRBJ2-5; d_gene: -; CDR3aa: CASSSRQEETQYF; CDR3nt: TGTGCCAGCAGCTCTAGACAGGAAGAGACCCAGTACTTC
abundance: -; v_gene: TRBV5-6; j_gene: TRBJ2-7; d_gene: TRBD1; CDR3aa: CASSSRDSPYEQYF; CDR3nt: TGTGCCAGCAGCTCACGGGACAGTCCCTACGAGCAGTACTTC
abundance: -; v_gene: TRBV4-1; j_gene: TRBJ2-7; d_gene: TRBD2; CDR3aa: CASSHPVSGGTYEQYF; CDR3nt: TGCGCCAGCAGCCACCCTGTTAGCGGGGGGACCTACGAGCAGTACTTC
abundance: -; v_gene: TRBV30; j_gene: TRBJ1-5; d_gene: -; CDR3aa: CAWSRAVNQPQHF; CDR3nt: TGTGCCTGGAGTAGGGCGGTCAATCAGCCCCAGCATTTT
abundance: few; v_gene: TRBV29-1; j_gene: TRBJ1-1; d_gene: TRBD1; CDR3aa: CSVGDSFTEAFF; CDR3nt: TGCAGCGTGGGGGACAGTTTCACTGAAGCTTTCTTT
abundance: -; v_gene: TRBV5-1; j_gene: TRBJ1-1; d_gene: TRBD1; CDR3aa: CASSSRGGDTEAFF; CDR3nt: TGCGCCAGCAGCTCCAGGGGGGGGGACACTGAAGCTTTCTTT
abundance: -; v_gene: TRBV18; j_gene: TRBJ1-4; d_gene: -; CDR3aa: CASSPRQESEKLFF; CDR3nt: TGTGCCAGCTCACCTCGACAGGAATCTGAAAAACTGTTTTTT
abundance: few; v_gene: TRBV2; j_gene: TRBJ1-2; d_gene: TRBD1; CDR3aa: CASSGTGDLVYGYTF; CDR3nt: TGTGCCAGCAGTGGGACAGGGGATTTGGTTTATGGCTACACCTTC
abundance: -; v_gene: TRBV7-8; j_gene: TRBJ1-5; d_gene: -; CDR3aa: CASSLIGGRSHQPQHF; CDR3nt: TGTGCCAGCAGCTTAATCGGCGGACGGAGCCACCAGCCCCAGCATTTT
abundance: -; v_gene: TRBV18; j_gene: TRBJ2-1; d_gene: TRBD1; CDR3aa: CASSQGAGEQFF; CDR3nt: TGTGCCAGCTCACAGGGGGCTGGCGAGCAGTTCTTC
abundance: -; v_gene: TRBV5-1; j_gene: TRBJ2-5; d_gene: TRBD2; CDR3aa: CASRREGQETQYF; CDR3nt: TGCGCCAGCCGACGGGAGGGCCAGGAGACCCAGTACTTC
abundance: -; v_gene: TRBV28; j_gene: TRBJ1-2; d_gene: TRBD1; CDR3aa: CASGSQGEGRANYGYTF; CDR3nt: TGTGCCAGCGGCTCACAGGGGGAGGGAAGAGCTAACTATGGCTACACCTTC
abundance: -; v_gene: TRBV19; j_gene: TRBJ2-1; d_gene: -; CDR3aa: CASSIALGRGDEQFF; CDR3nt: TGTGCCAGTAGTATAGCCCTGGGTCGGGGAGATGAGCAGTTCTTC
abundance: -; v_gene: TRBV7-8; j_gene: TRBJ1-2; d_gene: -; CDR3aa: CASSLARGINYGYTF; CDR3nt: TGTGCCAGCAGCTTAGCGCGGGGAATTAACTATGGCTACACCTTC
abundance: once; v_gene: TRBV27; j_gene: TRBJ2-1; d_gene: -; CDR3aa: CASSKGLMGDNEQFF; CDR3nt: TGTGCCAGCAGCAAGGGACTCATGGGAGACAATGAGCAGTTCTTC
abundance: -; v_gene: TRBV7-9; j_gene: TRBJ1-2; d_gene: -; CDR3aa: CASSFPQARGYTF; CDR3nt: TGTGCCAGCAGCTTTCCCCAGGCGAGGGGCTACACCTTC
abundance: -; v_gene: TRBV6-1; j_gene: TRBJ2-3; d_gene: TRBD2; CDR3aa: CASRTSGGTDTQYF; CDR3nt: TGTGCCAGCAGAACTAGCGGGGGAACAGATACGCAGTATTTT
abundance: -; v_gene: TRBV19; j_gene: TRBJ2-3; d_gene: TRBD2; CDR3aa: CASSIEMGTSSYF; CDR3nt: TGTGCCAGTAGTATAGAGATGGGGACTAGCTCCTATTTT
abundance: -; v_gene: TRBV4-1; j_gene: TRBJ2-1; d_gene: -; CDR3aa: CASSQEDGSYGNEQFF; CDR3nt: TGCGCCAGCAGCCAAGAAGACGGGAGCTACGGCAATGAGCAGTTCTTC
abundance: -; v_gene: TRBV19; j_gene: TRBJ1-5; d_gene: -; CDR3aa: CASIDRGTNSNQPQHF; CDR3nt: TGTGCCAGTATTGATCGGGGGACTAATAGCAATCAGCCCCAGCATTTT
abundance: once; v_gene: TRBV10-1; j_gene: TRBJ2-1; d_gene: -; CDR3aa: CASSGGGYNEQFF; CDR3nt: TGCGCCAGCAGTGGCGGCGGTTACAATGAGCAGTTCTTC
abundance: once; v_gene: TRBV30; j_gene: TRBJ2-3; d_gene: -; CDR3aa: CACIGDQSTDTQYF; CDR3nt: TGTGCCTGCATCGGGGACCAGAGCACAGATACGCAGTATTTT
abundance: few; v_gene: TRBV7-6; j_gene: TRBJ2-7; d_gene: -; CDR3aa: CASSLSGAYEQYF; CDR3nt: TGTGCCAGCAGCTTATCGGGAGCCTACGAGCAGTACTTC
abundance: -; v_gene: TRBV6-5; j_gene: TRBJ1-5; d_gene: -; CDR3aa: CASSNRFENQPQHF; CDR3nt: TGTGCCAGCAGTAACCGGTTCGAGAATCAGCCCCAGCATTTT
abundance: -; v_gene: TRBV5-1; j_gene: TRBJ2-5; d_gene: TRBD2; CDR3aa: CASSPGSGQETQYF; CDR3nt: TGCGCCAGCAGCCCGGGTAGCGGGCAAGAGACCCAGTACTTC
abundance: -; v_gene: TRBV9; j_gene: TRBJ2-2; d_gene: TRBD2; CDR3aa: CASSATSGTINTGELFF; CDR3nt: TGTGCCAGCAGCGCCACTAGCGGAACGATAAACACCGGGGAGCTGTTTTTT
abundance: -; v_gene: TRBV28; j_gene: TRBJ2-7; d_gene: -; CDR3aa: CASSFWGGGGTAYEQYF; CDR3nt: TGTGCCAGCAGTTTCTGGGGTGGAGGGGGGACTGCCTACGAGCAGTACTTC
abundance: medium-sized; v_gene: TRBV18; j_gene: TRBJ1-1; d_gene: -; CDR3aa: CASSGPGIEAFF; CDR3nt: TGTGCCAGCTCAGGGCCCGGGATTGAAGCTTTCTTT
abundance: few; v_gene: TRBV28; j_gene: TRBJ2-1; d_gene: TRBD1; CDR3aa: CASSPGTGRSAEQFF; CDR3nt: TGTGCCAGCAGCCCCGGGACAGGGAGGAGCGCTGAGCAGTTCTTC
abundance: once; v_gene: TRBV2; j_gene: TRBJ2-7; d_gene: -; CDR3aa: CASSVKYEQYF; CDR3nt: TGTGCCAGCAGTGTGAAGTACGAGCAGTACTTC
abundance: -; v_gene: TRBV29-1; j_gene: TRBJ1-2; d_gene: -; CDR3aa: CSDWDPVIGGYTF; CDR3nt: TGCAGCGATTGGGACCCGGTCATCGGGGGCTACACCTTC
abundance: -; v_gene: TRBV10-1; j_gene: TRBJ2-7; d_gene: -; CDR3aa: CASSGPQWEQYF; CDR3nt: TGCGCCAGCAGTGGCCCCCAGTGGGAGCAGTACTTC
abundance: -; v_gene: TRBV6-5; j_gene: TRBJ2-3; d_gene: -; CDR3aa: CASSFGPAVGTDTQYF; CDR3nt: TGTGCCAGCAGTTTCGGACCGGCGGTGGGCACAGATACGCAGTATTTT
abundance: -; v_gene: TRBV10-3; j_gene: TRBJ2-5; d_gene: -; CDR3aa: CAIGPNSQETQYF; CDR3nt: TGTGCCATCGGACCGAATAGCCAAGAGACCCAGTACTTC
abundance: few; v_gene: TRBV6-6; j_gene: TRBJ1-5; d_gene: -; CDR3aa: CATRGDSNQPQHF; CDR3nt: TGTGCCACCCGGGGGGATAGCAATCAGCCCCAGCATTTT
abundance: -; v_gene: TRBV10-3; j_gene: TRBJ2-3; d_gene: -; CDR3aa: CAISAGSTDTQYF; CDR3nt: TGTGCCATCAGTGCAGGATCCACAGATACGCAGTATTTT
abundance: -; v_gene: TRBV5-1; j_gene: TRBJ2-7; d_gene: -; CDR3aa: CASSLGPMSSYEQYF; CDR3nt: TGCGCCAGCAGCTTGGGACCCATGAGCTCCTACGAGCAGTACTTC
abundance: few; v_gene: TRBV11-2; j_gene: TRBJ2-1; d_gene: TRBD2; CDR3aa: CASSPPLAGYNEQFF; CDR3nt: TGTGCCAGCAGCCCCCCGCTAGCGGGTTACAATGAGCAGTTCTTC
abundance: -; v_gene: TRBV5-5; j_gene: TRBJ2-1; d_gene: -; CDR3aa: CASSSPGNNNEQFF; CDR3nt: TGTGCCAGCAGCTCACCCGGGAACAACAATGAGCAGTTCTTC
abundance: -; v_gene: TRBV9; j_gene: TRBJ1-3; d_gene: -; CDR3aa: CASSVDGTGNTIYF; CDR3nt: TGTGCCAGCAGCGTGGACGGGACCGGAAACACCATATATTTT
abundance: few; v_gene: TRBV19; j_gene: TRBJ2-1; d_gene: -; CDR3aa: CASSYIGGAEQFF; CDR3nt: TGTGCCAGTAGTTATATAGGGGGGGCGGAGCAGTTCTTC
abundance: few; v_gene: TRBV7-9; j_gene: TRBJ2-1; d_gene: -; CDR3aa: CASSFSGPYNEQFF; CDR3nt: TGTGCCAGCAGCTTCAGCGGGCCCTACAATGAGCAGTTCTTC
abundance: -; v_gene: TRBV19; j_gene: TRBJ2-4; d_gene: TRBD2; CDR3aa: CASSIDPRRTSGAKNIQYF; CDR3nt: TGTGCCAGTAGTATAGACCCCCGACGGACTAGCGGAGCCAAAAACATTCAGTACTTC
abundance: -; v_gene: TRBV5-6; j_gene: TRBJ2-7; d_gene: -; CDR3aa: CASSYGRRNSEQYF; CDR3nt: TGTGCCAGCAGCTACGGACGCAGGAACAGTGAGCAGTACTTC